The 23 T cell receptor beta chains presented below share a single source sample, sequenced in a study of blood T cell repertoires in COVID-19. Clones were read by immunoSEQ multiplex PCR, and TCRdb kept only the in-frame ones, dropping some. The table records hundreds of thousands of clones, around 87% of them present only once. The source material was peripheral blood. These receptors came from a woman aged 55-70 years with COVID-19, enrolled during active disease.

The J gene is TRBJ2-5, the V gene TRBV11-2; 9 nucleotides line up with TRBD1. The CDR3 consists of 16 residues. Germline V lookup: CDR1 SGHAT, CDR2 FQNNGV. With V trimmed by 0 bases and J by 13 bases, 15 bases remained unmatched. Here the CDR3 reads CASSLDNRGRDRRGYF. The DNA of the CDR3 is TGTGCCAGCAGCTTAGATAACAGGGGGCGCGACCGCCGTGGGTACTTC.

The rearrangement links TRBV5-1 to TRBJ2-3; D possibly corresponds to TRBD2 (5 bases). V lost 7 bases and J 2 bases, leaving 11 bases between the germline ends. The CDR3 contains 13 residues. The germline V gene encodes CDR1 SGHRS and CDR2 YFSETQ. The CDR3 DNA sequence: TGCGCCAGCTCTCGGGGTTTCACAGATACGCAGTATTTT. It yields the protein CASSRGFTDTQYF.

V is TRBV18 and J is TRBJ2-2; 10 bases are shared with TRBD2. Germline CDR1 is KGHSH and CDR2 is LQKENI. V lost 3 bases to trimming and J lost 0 bases; unmatched junction nucleotides: 13. The CDR3 extends over 20 amino acids. The CDR3 reads CASSPPRGSGGLANTGELFF. As DNA, the CDR3 is TGTGCCAGCTCACCTCCCCGAGGTAGCGGGGGGCTCGCGAACACCGGGGAGCTGTTTTTT.

The chain uses TRBV3-1 (or the pseudogene TRBV3-2) and TRBJ1-2; possibly TRBD1 for D (5 bases). The CDR3 runs to 16 residues. Germline-derived CDR1 and CDR2 are LGHDT and YNNKEL (reference sequence). Trimming removed 1 base from V and 8 bases from J, with 20 bases in between. This chain's CDR3 is CASSQVSPGGAKGYTF. The CDR3, as DNA: TGTGCCAGCAGCCAAGTGTCCCCAGGCGGGGCCAAGGGCTACACCTTC.

The chain links TRBV5-6 to TRBJ2-3; tentatively, D is TRBD1 (6 bases). The V end was cut by 0 bases, the J end by 2 bases, with 10 bases between. The V gene's germline CDR1 is SGHDT and CDR2 YYEEEE. CDR3 size: 15 residues. CDR3 in amino acids: CASSLEGTYTDTQYF. DNA for the CDR3: TGTGCCAGCAGCTTGGAGGGGACATACACAGATACGCAGTATTTT.

This chain joins TRBV7-3 and TRBJ2-2; 7 bases are a match to TRBD1. Germline loops: CDR1 SGHTA, CDR2 FQGTGA. The CDR3 contains 14 residues. Trimming removed 5 bases from V and 7 bases from J; junction bases left unmatched: 7. CDR3 sequence reads: CASSHDRVDGELFF. In DNA, the CDR3 is TGTGCCAGCAGCCATGACAGGGTGGACGGGGAGCTGTTTTTT.

On this clone: The sample contains more than one DNA sequence encoding this CDR3. The chain uses TRBV9 and TRBJ1-6; 8 bases line up with TRBD1. Germline CDR1 SGDLS, CDR2 YYNGEE. The junction had 4 bases not matched to a gene; V was cut back by 4 bases and J by 7 bases. The length of the CDR3 is 14 residues. CDR3 sequence reads: CASSLDRENSPLHF. CDR3 bases: TGTGCCAGCAGCTTGGACAGGGAGAATTCACCCCTCCACTTT.

Here the CDR3 DNA reads TGCGCCAGCAGCCCCGCCGGGACAGGGTTCTCACCCCTCCACTTT. Amino acids: CASSPAGTGFSPLHF. V usage is TRBV5-1 and J usage is TRBJ1-6; 9 bases align to TRBD1. Germline trimming cut 4 bases from V and 10 bases from J; bases unmatched to any gene: 9. The CDR3 spans 15 residues. The germline CDR1 and CDR2 sequences are SGHRS and YFSETQ.

This chain joins TRBV5-8 and TRBJ2-1, with 7 bases matching TRBD2. Germline lookup yields CDR1 SGHTS and CDR2 YDEGEE. There are 14 residues in the CDR3. Trimming removed 4 bases from V and 5 bases from J; junction bases left unmatched: 6. Written as DNA, the CDR3 is TGTGCCAGCAGCGATGGACTAGTCAACAATGAGCAGTTCTTC. Translating it yields CASSDGLVNNEQFF.

This CDR3 is CASSVIPDNEQFF. Here the CDR3 DNA reads TGTGCCAGCAGCGTAATTCCCGACAATGAGCAGTTCTTC. This sequence joins TRBV9 and TRBJ2-1, with no clear D. The ends were cut back, 1 base at V and 5 bases at J, with 7 bases in the middle. The CDR3 consists of 13 residues. In germline, CDR1 is SGDLS, CDR2 YYNGEE.

The rearrangement links TRBV12-3 or TRBV12-4 to TRBJ2-7, with a possible D match to TRBD1 (6 bases). This CDR3 comprises 13 residues. Trimming removed 6 bases from V and 7 bases from J, with 16 bases in between. The CDR3 sequence: CASSKTGNREQYF. CDR3 coding DNA: TGTGCCAGCAGCAAGACAGGCAATCGGGAGCAGTACTTC.

The chain couples TRBV11-1 to TRBJ2-5; D possibly corresponds to TRBD2 (7 bases). CDR1 is SGHAT and CDR2 is FQDESV in the germline V gene (reference sequence). V gave up 8 bases and J gave up 6 bases, with 13 bases separating them. The CDR3 loop spans 12 amino acids. CDR3 sequence (DNA): TGTGCCAGCTTAGGGGGGGGGAAGACCCAGTACTTC. It specifies CASLGGGKTQYF.

The rearrangement joins TRBV27 to TRBJ2-4, with D maybe TRBD2 (5 bases). Deletions cut 6 bases from V and 7 bases from J, with 13 bases between. This CDR3 comprises 13 residues. CDR1 and CDR2 from the germline V gene are MNHEY and SMNVEV (reference sequence). This CDR3 reads CASRKTGSNIQYF. CDR3 bases: TGTGCCAGCAGAAAGACGGGGAGCAACATTCAGTACTTC.

Only one count was recorded for this clone. The chain carries TRBV27 and TRBJ2-7, with D tentatively TRBD1 (5 bases). CDR1 is MNHEY and CDR2 is SMNVEV in the germline V gene (reference sequence). Trimming removed 2 bases from V and 2 bases from J, with 10 bases in between. The CDR3 runs 14 residues. The DNA for the CDR3 is TGTGCCAGCAGTTTAAGAGCAGGGCCCTACGAGCAGTACTTC. As protein: CASSLRAGPYEQYF.

This clone was seen a handful of times. This sequence joins TRBV7-9 and TRBJ1-4; the match to TRBD1 covers 9 bases. This CDR3 is built from 15 residues. J gave up 8 bases and V 5 bases, and 9 bases lay outside the gene matches. CDR1 is SEHNR, CDR2 FQNEAQ, per germline (reference sequence). CDR3 DNA sequence: TGTGCCAGCAGCCAGACAGGGGGGACAATCGAAAAACTGTTTTTT. This codes for CASSQTGGTIEKLFF.

V usage is TRBV4-2 and J usage is TRBJ1-2, with D hard to call. The CDR3 covers 13 residues. V dropped 5 bases and J dropped 7 bases, with 14 bases sitting between them. Germline CDR1 reads LGHNA; CDR2 reads YNFKEQ. This CDR3 is CASSTGESGGYTF. CDR3 sequence (DNA): TGTGCCAGCAGCACCGGGGAATCGGGTGGCTACACCTTC.

This sequence joins TRBV2 and TRBJ2-2; D might be TRBD1 (5 bases). CDR1 and CDR2 from the germline V gene are SNHLY and FYNNEI. V was shortened by 7 bases and J by 3 bases, with 15 bases between the two germline ends. The CDR3 has 15 residues. The CDR3 nucleotides are TGTGCCAGCAATCTTGGGGAAGGGGACACCGGGGAGCTGTTTTTT. Translating gives CASNLGEGDTGELFF. Variable domain in full (rest from reference TRBV2 and TRBJ2-2): EPEVTQTPSHQVTQMGQEVILRCVPISNHLYFYWYRQILGQKVEFLVSFYNNEISEKSEIFDDQFSVERPDGSNFTLKIRSTKLEDSAMYFCASNLGEGDTGELFFGEGSRLTVL.

The chain uses TRBV2 and TRBJ1-5; D is undetermined. Trimming pared 1 base from V and 6 bases from J, leaving 13 bases between. The V gene's germline CDR1 is SNHLY and CDR2 FYNNEI. This CDR3 is 15 amino acids long. CDR3 bases: TGTGCCAGCAGTGAAGGGGAGGCATTAACTCAGCCCCAGCATTTT. Translation gives CASSEGEALTQPQHF. The entire variable domain, with the rest obtained from reference TRBV2 and TRBJ1-5, is as follows: EPEVTQTPSHQVTQMGQEVILRCVPISNHLYFYWYRQILGQKVEFLVSFYNNEISEKSEIFDDQFSVERPDGSNFTLKIRSTKLEDSAMYFCASSEGEALTQPQHFGDGTRLSIL.

Many counts were recorded for this clone. In DNA, the CDR3 is TGTGCCAGTAGTATAATAGGACAGAGCAATCAGCCCCAGCATTTT. Protein product: CASSIIGQSNQPQHF. The chain recombines TRBV19 with TRBJ1-5; tentative D call: TRBD1 (6 bases). Germline-derived CDR1 and CDR2 are LNHDA and SQIVND (reference sequence). Trimming removed 2 bases at V and 1 base at J, with 9 bases between. The CDR3 extends over 15 amino acids.

The rearrangement links TRBV9 to TRBJ2-3; D perhaps matches TRBD2 (6 bases). Trimming removed 2 bases from V and 5 bases from J, with 15 bases in between. Germline CDR1 and CDR2: SGDLS and YYNGEE. The CDR3 loop spans 15 amino acids. This chain's CDR3 is CASSVGGDRKDTQYF. CDR3 bases: TGTGCCAGCAGCGTCGGCGGGGATCGGAAAGATACGCAGTATTTT. Based on the CDR3 plus reference TRBV9 and TRBJ2-3, the full variable domain is DSGVTQTPKHLITATGQRVTLRCSPRSGDLSVYWYQQSLDQGLQFLIQYYNGEERAKGNILERFSAQQFPDLHSELNLSSLELGDSALYFCASSVGGDRKDTQYFGPGTRLTVL.

This chain joins TRBV30 and TRBJ1-1, with 11 bases identical to TRBD1. Germline CDR1 reads GTSNPN; CDR2 reads SVGIG (reference sequence). The CDR3 is 15 residues long. V dropped 3 bases and J dropped 4; count of bases not matched to a gene: 7. The chain's CDR3 is CAWRPTGTGGTEAFF. The DNA for the CDR3 is TGTGCCTGGAGGCCAACCGGGACAGGGGGCACTGAAGCTTTCTTT.

The DNA for the CDR3 is TGCGCCAGCAGCTTGGATCCGGGACAGGGGGCCTCGGGGGAGCTGTTTTTT. As protein: CASSLDPGQGASGELFF. This rearrangement joins TRBV5-1 to TRBJ2-2; 12 bases are a match to TRBD1. The CDR3 spans 17 residues. J was trimmed by 8 bases and V by 0 bases; bases with no gene match: 8. Germline V gene data show CDR1 as SGHRS and CDR2 as YFSETQ.

V usage is TRBV19 and J usage is TRBJ1-1; no clear D. Germline CDR1 reads LNHDA; CDR2 reads SQIVND (reference sequence). The CDR3 runs to 13 residues. V gave up 3 bases and J gave up 2 bases, with 7 bases separating them. CDR3 loop: CASSMNSNTEAFF. In nucleotides, the CDR3 is TGTGCCAGTAGTATGAACAGTAACACTGAAGCTTTCTTT.